These 11 T cell receptor beta chains were sequenced from one sample in a study of shared clonotypes between healthy human individuals. Clones were read by immunoSEQ multiplex PCR, and TCRdb kept only the in-frame ones, dropping some. The sample lists around 530,000 clones, about 80% occurring once. Input material: PBMCs. Receptors were obtained from a woman aged 40 to 50 in good health. Some clones in this sample may be carry-over from other donors' samples.

J is TRBJ2-3 and V is TRBV2; D is uncertain. Germline V gene sequence: CDR1 SNHLY, CDR2 FYNNEI. The length of the CDR3 is 12 residues. Trimming stripped 7 bases from V and 3 bases from J, with 8 bases between. Written as DNA, the CDR3 is TGTGCCAGCACTGCCACAACAGATACGCAGTATTTT. Translating it yields CASTATTDTQYF.

Here the CDR3 reads CASSKGDTYGYTF. The CDR3 DNA is TGTGCCAGCAGCAAAGGGGACACGTATGGCTACACCTTC. The gene calls are TRBV21-1 and TRBJ1-2; the table's TRBD1 call for D was not verified on the DNA. TRBV21-1 is a listed pseudogene. CDR3 length equals 13 residues.

V and J are TRBV5-4 and TRBJ2-1; TRBD2 matches at 7 bases. The CDR3 consists of 16 residues. Germline V gives CDR1 SGHNT, CDR2 YYREEE (reference sequence). J was trimmed by 4 bases and V by 1 base; bases with no gene match: 8. The CDR3 DNA is TGTGCCAGCAGCTTGCGCCGACTAGCTGGGTACAATGAGCAGTTCTTC. The encoded protein is CASSLRRLAGYNEQFF.

This clone was detected only a few times. The rearrangement uses TRBV18 and TRBJ1-1, with TRBD1 matching over 10 bases. Germline CDR1 reads KGHSH; CDR2 reads LQKENI. The CDR3 is made up of 14 amino acids. J lost 2 bases, V lost 6 bases, and 3 bases had no gene match. The CDR3 reads CASSQTGGNTEAFF. DNA for the CDR3: TGTGCCAGCTCTCAGACAGGGGGCAACACTGAAGCTTTCTTT.

V usage is TRBV21-1 and J usage is TRBJ2-1; the table calls TRBD2, which could not be checked here. TRBV21-1 is labeled a pseudogene. The CDR3 has 19 residues. CDR3 in amino acids: CASSKGSASGSLSYNEQFF. In nucleotides, the CDR3 is TGTGCCAGCAGCAAAGGTTCGGCTAGCGGGAGTCTTTCCTACAATGAGCAGTTCTTC.

The rearrangement links TRBV11-2 to TRBJ2-3; 7 positions agree with TRBD2. This CDR3 has 16 residues. The germline CDR1 and CDR2 sequences are SGHAT and FQNNGV. V lost 3 bases, J lost 0 bases, and 6 bases stayed unmatched. In DNA form, the CDR3 reads TGTGCCAGCAGCTTTCGTGGCGGGAGAAGCACAGATACGCAGTATTTT. It specifies CASSFRGGRSTDTQYF. Based on the CDR3 plus reference TRBV11-2 and TRBJ2-3, the full variable domain is EAGVAQSPRYKIIEKRQSVAFWCNPISGHATLYWYQQILGQGPKLLIQFQNNGVVDDSQLPKDRFSAERLKGVDSTLKIQPAKLEDSAVYLCASSFRGGRSTDTQYFGPGTRLTVL.

This clone was detected once. V and J are TRBV10-3 and TRBJ1-5; D is possibly TRBD1 (6 bases). This CDR3 is 14 amino acids long. Trimming left V 2 bases short and J 4 bases short, with 9 bases between. Germline CDR1 ENHRY, CDR2 SYGVKD. CDR3: CAISETGKNQPQHF. CDR3 nucleotides: TGTGCCATCAGTGAGACAGGGAAAAATCAGCCCCAGCATTTT.

On this clone itself: This clone may be a read error of a much larger clone one base away. The J gene is TRBJ2-2, the V gene TRBV11-2; a weak D match, TRBD2 (6 bases). V was pared by 4 bases and J by 6 bases, with 18 bases between. This CDR3 region has 16 residues. The germline gives CDR1 SGHAT, CDR2 FQNNGV. The CDR3 bases are TGTGCCAGCAGCTCTATGGGGGGTCCGGGATCCGGGGAGCTGTTTTTT. Its translation: CASSSMGGPGSGELFF.

V gene TRBV2 combines with J gene TRBJ1-2; no firm D call. The CDR3 is 10 residues long. Germline lookup yields CDR1 SNHLY and CDR2 FYNNEI. With 10 bases removed from V and 8 bases from J, the gap between germline ends came to 11 bases. The CDR3 DNA follows: TGTGCCACGCCCGTAGGGGGCTACACCTTC. Its translation: CATPVGGYTF.

J is TRBJ1-1 and V is TRBV2; D call uncertain. This CDR3 has 15 residues. CDR1 and CDR2 from the germline V gene are SNHLY and FYNNEI. The V end was cut by 5 bases, the J end by 2 bases, with 15 bases between. The CDR3 region has the DNA TGTGCCAGCAGTCCAAAGGGTAGGCTTAACACTGAAGCTTTCTTT. It specifies CASSPKGRLNTEAFF.

This chain connects TRBV30 to TRBJ1-1; 7 nucleotides agree with TRBD1. V shed 2 bases and J 0 bases; nucleotides not matched to a gene: 6. This CDR3 has 15 amino acids. Germline V CDR1 and CDR2: GTSNPN, SVGIG (reference sequence). The CDR3 here is CAWSLQGSLNTEAFF. DNA of the CDR3: TGTGCCTGGAGTCTACAGGGGAGCTTGAACACTGAAGCTTTCTTT.